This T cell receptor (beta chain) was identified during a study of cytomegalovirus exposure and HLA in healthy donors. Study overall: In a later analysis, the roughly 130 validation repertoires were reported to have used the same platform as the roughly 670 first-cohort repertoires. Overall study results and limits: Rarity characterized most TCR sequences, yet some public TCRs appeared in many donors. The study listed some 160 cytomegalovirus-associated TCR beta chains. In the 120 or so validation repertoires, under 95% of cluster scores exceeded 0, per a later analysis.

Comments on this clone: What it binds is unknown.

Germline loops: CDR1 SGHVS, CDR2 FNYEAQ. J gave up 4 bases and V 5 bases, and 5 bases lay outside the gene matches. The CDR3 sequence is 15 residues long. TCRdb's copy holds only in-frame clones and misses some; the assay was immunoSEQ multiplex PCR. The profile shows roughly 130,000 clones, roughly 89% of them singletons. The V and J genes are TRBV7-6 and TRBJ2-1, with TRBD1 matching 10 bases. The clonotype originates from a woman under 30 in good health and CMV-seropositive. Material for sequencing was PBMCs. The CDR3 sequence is CASSLTGGRYNEQFF. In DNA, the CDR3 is TGTGCCAGCAGCCTGACAGGGGGCCGGTACAATGAGCAGTTCTTC.